Listed below are T cell receptor beta chains from one sample, sequenced in a study of cytomegalovirus exposure and HLA in healthy donors. TCRdb keeps only in-frame clones here, not all; method: immunoSEQ multiplex PCR. Among about 100,000 clones listed, more than 65% were seen once. The sequenced material came from PBMCs. The receptors stem from a woman aged 50 to 60 in good health and CMV-seropositive. CDR3s include the opening cysteine and the closing phenylalanine or tryptophan. Fields, in order: V gene, J gene, D gene, clone size, CDR3 DNA, CDR3 protein. D genes are given only for firm matches. Size tells how often a clone was seen (once, few, many) or the class of an expanded clone, and some rows leave it out.

>TRBV6-4|TRBJ2-2|TRBD1|-
TGTGCCAGCACTCGGACAGGGGGGACCGGGGAGCTGTTTTTT
CASTRTGGTGELFF
>TRBV7-2|TRBJ2-7|TRBD1|-
TGTGCCAGCAGCTGGGGACAGTCGTACGAGCAGTACTTC
CASSWGQSYEQYF
>TRBV19|TRBJ1-5|TRBD1|-
TGTGCCAGTAGTATAGATCTAACGGGACAGGGAACTAGCAATCAGCCCCAGCATTTT
CASSIDLTGQGTSNQPQHF
>TRBV11-2|TRBJ2-7|-|-
TGTGCCAGCAGCTTAGGCAGAGGGCACTACGAGCAGTACTTC
CASSLGRGHYEQYF
>TRBV7-9|TRBJ2-1|-|-
TGTGCCAGCAGCCCTCCTAGATACAATGAGCAGTTCTTC
CASSPPRYNEQFF
>TRBV7-6|TRBJ2-3|TRBD1|-
TGTGCCAGCAGCCCGACAGGGAGTCGACGGAATACGCAGTATTTT
CASSPTGSRRNTQYF
>TRBV27|TRBJ1-2|TRBD1|few
TGTGCCAGCAGTCACATTGGACAGGGAGGCCATGGCTACACCTTC
CASSHIGQGGHGYTF
>TRBV19|TRBJ2-7|-|-
TGTGCCACCGCCAGGGGCGGTTCCGAGCAGTACTTC
CATARGGSEQYF
>TRBV13|TRBJ2-7|-|-
TGTGCCAGCAGCTTAGGACGGGGCTACGAGCAGTACTTC
CASSLGRGYEQYF
>TRBV16|TRBJ2-7|-|-
TGTGCCAGCAGCCAAGGGGTGACAGCTGCCTACGAGCAGTACTTC
CASSQGVTAAYEQYF
>TRBV7-9|TRBJ1-2|TRBD1|once
TGTGCCAGCAGCTTGGGACAGGGGAACTATGGCTACACCTTC
CASSLGQGNYGYTF
>TRBV19|TRBJ1-5|TRBD1|-
TGTGCCAGTAGTATTGGACAGGGGATAGATCAGCCCCAGCATTTT
CASSIGQGIDQPQHF
>TRBV12-5|TRBJ2-7|TRBD1|-
TGTGCTAGTGGCCCCGGACAGGTCTACGAGCAGTACTTC
CASGPGQVYEQYF
>TRBV4-2|TRBJ2-7|-|-
TGTGCCAGCAGCCACGCAGTCGACAGGTCCTACGAGCAGTACTTC
CASSHAVDRSYEQYF
>TRBV7-9|TRBJ2-7|TRBD1|few
TGTGCCAGCAGCCTAACAGGGGGGTACGAGCAGTACTTC
CASSLTGGYEQYF
>TRBV6-4|TRBJ2-1|TRBD2|few
TGTGCCAGCAGTCTGACTAGCGGGACATCCTACAATGAGCAGTTCTTC
CASSLTSGTSYNEQFF
>TRBV30|TRBJ2-5|TRBD1|-
TGTGCCTGGTTAGGGGGCTTCCAAGAGACCCAGTACTTC
CAWLGGFQETQYF
>TRBV4-1|TRBJ1-1|-|-
TGCGCCAGCAGCCAAGAGATGGGCATCGTGAACACTGAAGCTTTCTTT
CASSQEMGIVNTEAFF
>TRBV5-1|TRBJ2-2|TRBD2|-
TGCGCCAGCAGAAAAGCGGGAGTGCACACCGGGGAGCTGTTTTTT
CASRKAGVHTGELFF
>TRBV7-6|TRBJ2-7|TRBD1|-
TGTGCCAGCAGCTTAGGGACAGGGAGTGAGCAGTACTTC
CASSLGTGSEQYF
>TRBV29-1|TRBJ2-1|TRBD1|once
TGCAGCGTGGACAGGATTGGGGAGCAGTTCTTC
CSVDRIGEQFF
>TRBV5-4|TRBJ2-7|TRBD1|-
TGTGCCAGCAGCTTGGGACTCCGGGACAGTCTTGGGGAGCAGTACTTC
CASSLGLRDSLGEQYF
>TRBV14|TRBJ2-2|TRBD1|few
TGTGCCAGCAGCCGGGGACAGGGGAACACCGGGGAGCTGTTTTTT
CASSRGQGNTGELFF
>TRBV11-3|TRBJ2-1|-|-
TGTGCCAGCAGCCCCAGGGGTTCTTTCGGGGGAGGGGGCTCCTACAATGAGCAGTTCTTC
CASSPRGSFGGGGSYNEQFF
>TRBV2|TRBJ1-1|TRBD1|-
TGTGCCAGCTCCCGGGAGCAGGGGGATCGGGCTTTCTTT
CASSREQGDRAFF
>TRBV7-7|TRBJ2-1|-|-
TGTGCTAGCAGCTTAGCGCGTGGCAATGAGCAGTTCTTC
CASSLARGNEQFF
>TRBV5-5|TRBJ1-1|TRBD1|-
TGTGCCAGCAGACCCCATTCACAGGGGGCGCCAGGAGACACTGAAGCTTTCTTT
CASRPHSQGAPGDTEAFF
>TRBV5-1|TRBJ2-7|TRBD1|few
TGCGCCAGCAGCTTTATGGACAGGGGGAACTACGAGCAGTACTTC
CASSFMDRGNYEQYF
>TRBV7-7|TRBJ2-1|-|once
TGTGCTAGCAGCTTGGGGAGAACCGTCACCTACAATGAGCAGTTCTTC
CASSLGRTVTYNEQFF
>TRBV19|TRBJ2-1|TRBD2|-
TGTGCCAGTAGAAAACTAGCGGGGGGGAACAATGAGCAGTTCTTC
CASRKLAGGNNEQFF
>TRBV27|TRBJ1-2|TRBD1|few
TGTGCCAGCAGTTTCACCGGGACAGGGAATGGCTACACCTTC
CASSFTGTGNGYTF
>TRBV2|TRBJ2-3|-|few
TGTGCCAGCAGTAGCCAACAGGGTATGACAGATACGCAGTATTTT
CASSSQQGMTDTQYF
>TRBV2|TRBJ1-1|-|few
TGTGCCAGCAGTGAACTGGGGAGTAACACTGAAGCTTTCTTT
CASSELGSNTEAFF
>TRBV30|TRBJ1-1|-|-
TGTGCCTGTTTTGCGGTCTTAAGGTCGTACACTGAAGCTTTCTTT
CACFAVLRSYTEAFF
>TRBV28|TRBJ2-7|TRBD2|-
TGTGCCAGCAGTTTGGCCGGGGGGAGCTCCTACGAGCAGTACTTC
CASSLAGGSSYEQYF
>TRBV6-5|TRBJ2-3|TRBD2|-
TGTGCCAGCGCTCTTAGCGGGAGTACAGATACGCAGTATTTT
CASALSGSTDTQYF
>TRBV7-2|TRBJ1-1|-|-
TGTGCCAGCAGCGCCCCGACAGCCATGAACACTGAAGCTTTCTTT
CASSAPTAMNTEAFF
>TRBV7-3|TRBJ2-7|-|-
TGTGCCAGCAGCCCTTCCGGGGGGCGCGAGCAGTACTTC
CASSPSGGREQYF
>TRBV6-6|TRBJ1-1|-|-
TGTGCCAGCAGTTACACAGGACCCAACACTGAAGCTTTCTTT
CASSYTGPNTEAFF
>TRBV30|TRBJ2-1|-|once
TGTGCCTGGAGTGCAGGGCCAGAGCAGTTCTTC
CAWSAGPEQFF
>TRBV19|TRBJ1-2|TRBD1|-
TGTGCCAGTAGAGGACAGGGACCATCTGGCTACACCTTC
CASRGQGPSGYTF
>TRBV7-3|TRBJ2-3|-|-
TGTGCCAGCAGCAAAAGCAATATCGGCACAGATACGCAGTATTTT
CASSKSNIGTDTQYF
>TRBV4-1|TRBJ2-7|TRBD2|few
TGCGCCAGCAGCCAAGAAGGAGGAAGGCGGGAGGGGAGCTACGAGCAGTACTTC
CASSQEGGRREGSYEQYF
>TRBV11-2|TRBJ2-1|TRBD2|-
TGTGCCAGCAGCTTCCGGGGTAGCGGGATTTTGGATGAGCAGTTCTTC
CASSFRGSGILDEQFF
>TRBV7-8|TRBJ2-1|TRBD1|few
TGTGCCAGCAGCTTGGGACAGGTTGATTACAATGAGCAGTTCTTC
CASSLGQVDYNEQFF